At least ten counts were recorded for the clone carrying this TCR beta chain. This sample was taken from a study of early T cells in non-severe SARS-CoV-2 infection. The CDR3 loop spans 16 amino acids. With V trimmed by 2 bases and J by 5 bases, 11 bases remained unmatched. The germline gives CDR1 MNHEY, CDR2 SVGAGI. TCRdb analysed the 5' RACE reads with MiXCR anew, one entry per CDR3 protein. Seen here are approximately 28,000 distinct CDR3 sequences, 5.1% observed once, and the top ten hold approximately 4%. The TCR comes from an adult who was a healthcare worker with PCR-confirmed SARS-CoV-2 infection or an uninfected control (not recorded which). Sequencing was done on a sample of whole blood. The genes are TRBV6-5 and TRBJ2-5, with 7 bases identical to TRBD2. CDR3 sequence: CASSYLLTSLYETQYF. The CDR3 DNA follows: TGTGCCAGCAGTTACCTCCTGACTAGCTTATATGAGACCCAGTACTTC.